Included here is one TCR beta chain sequence, with context. Its antigen remains unidentified. No much larger clone exists at a distance of one base, and base qualities are not known. The library relied on the immunoSEQ multiplex PCR assay. TCRdb holds this immuneACCESS table with in-frame rearrangements only. Some clones are missing; in checked studies, unresolved V genes explain under half, and the rest has no known cause. Within this sample are about 150,000 clones, with over 90% of them counted one time only. Under 2.5% of the sample goes to the ten largest clones. This record comes from a study of control samples from healthy donors and cancer patients (dated by TCRdb to 2020 to 2022). Trimming removed 7 bases from V and 4 bases from J; the gene matches leave 8 bases unexplained. Counted from cysteine to phenylalanine, this CDR3 has 15 amino acids. Just the 45-base CDR3 DNA is kept, in frame starting at base 1. According to the germline V gene (reference sequence), CDR1 reads LNHDA and CDR2 reads SQIVND.

Rearrangement joined TRBV19 to TRBJ1-5; the central 9 bases match TRBD1. The receptor was derived from a man aged 50-59 years in good health. Sample: blood. The sequenced DNA is TGTGCCAGTAAAGAACAGGGGGCGTGGAATCAGCCCCAGCATTTT. Translation gives CASKEQGAWNQPQHF.